This T cell receptor (beta chain) was recovered during a study of CD8 T cells in ankylosing spondylitis. Findings of the study overall: According to the report, clones linked to the disease were significantly enriched in matched synovial fluid samples taken from ankylosing spondylitis patients. Among TCR beta sequences, a motif of fewer than 10 highly homologous variants appeared characteristic of ankylosing spondylitis blood.

Generation of TCR beta libraries employed quantitative 5'-RACE incorporating molecular barcodes. TCRdb re-analysed the 5' RACE reads in MiXCR, keeping a single row per CDR3 protein. The table lists about 510,000 distinct CDR3 sequences, roughly 5.2% of them singletons. This clonotype was detected many times. Its specificity is not known. The CDR3 consists of 15 residues. Deletions cut 2 bases from V and 4 bases from J, with 13 bases between. Germline CDR1 is SGHTA and CDR2 is FQGNSA. This sequence joins TRBV7-2 and TRBJ2-3; D unclear. What was sequenced was blood, either unsorted or a sorted T cell fraction (not recorded which). This receptor was taken from a male donor with ankylosing spondylitis. CDR3 protein: CASSLMGLSADTQYF. As DNA, the CDR3 is TGTGCCAGCAGCTTAATGGGTTTGAGTGCAGATACGCAGTATTTT.